Listed here is a single TCR beta chain. The antigen remains undetermined. Trimming shortened V by 0 bases and J by 7 bases, and 13 bases separated the two germline ends. Germline CDR1 is GTSNPN and CDR2 is SVGIG (reference sequence). The CDR3 contains 14 residues. This sample is part of a study of cytomegalovirus exposure and HLA in healthy donors. Findings and caveats of the study: Data from an earlier analysis indicated that most TCR beta V segments were productive either about 87% or about 30% of the time. Reports indicate that TCR beta sequences accurately predicted the HLA-A and HLA-B alleles of most subjects. A later examination showed that TCR association rates differed by HLA locus, with DRB1 most and HLA-C fewest. High sensitivity and specificity were reportedly achieved when the classifier diagnosed cytomegalovirus status.

The PCR contained 60 Vbeta and 13 Jbeta primers. Method: immunoSEQ multiplex PCR; TCRdb's copy keeps in-frame clones and lacks some. In the table there are some 90,000 clones, about 70% of which are singletons. The clonotype comes from a man aged 35 to 55 in good health and CMV-seronegative. The gene calls are TRBV30 and TRBJ1-5; D is ambiguous. Sequencing input: PBMCs. CDR3 amino acids: CAWSVLSSGQPQHF. The CDR3 bases are TGTGCCTGGAGTGTTCTGTCTAGCGGGCAGCCCCAGCATTTT. Combining the CDR3 with reference TRBV30 and TRBJ1-5 gives the whole variable domain SQTIHQWPATLVQPVGSPLSLECTVEGTSNPNLYWYRQAAGRGLQLLFYSVGIGQISSEVPQNLSASRPQDRQFILSSKKLLLSDSGFYLCAWSVLSSGQPQHFGDGTRLSIL.